These T cell receptor beta chains were read from a single sample in a study of T-cell reconstitution after alpha-beta-depleted transplantation in children. A single record per CDR3 protein comes from TCRdb applying MiXCR to the PCR reads. This sample has 200,000 to 300,000 distinct CDR3 sequences, with 20% to 30% found just once. Sequencing was performed on PBMCs, mostly from graft donor cells, taken 360 days after TCRalphabeta/CD19-depleted stem cell transplant. The source of these receptors is a female patient younger than 10 who had a stem cell transplant for congenital amegakaryocytic thrombocytopenia, so the T cells may come from the graft donor. Both conserved end residues are part of each CDR3. D genes are given only for firm matches. Clone size is stated in some rows and not others, as once, few, many or a class when expanded.

>.|TRBV6-1|TRBJ1-3|.
CASARLQFSGNTIYF
TGTGCCAGCGCCCGATTACAGTTCTCTGGAAACACCATATATTTT
>.|TRBV12-3/TRBV12-4|TRBJ2-3|many
CASSPSTDTQYF
TGTGCCAGCAGTCCTTCGACAGATACGCAGTATTTT
>.|TRBV3-1|TRBJ2-2|.
CASSPQEGAGELFF
TGTGCCAGCAGCCCTCAAGAGGGGGCCGGGGAGCTGTTTTTT
>.|TRBV20-1|TRBJ2-7|few
CSASNPGEQYF
TGCAGTGCTTCTAATCCCGGCGAGCAGTACTTC
>.|TRBV30|TRBJ2-7|few
CAWKRGRGATYEQYF
TGTGCCTGGAAACGGGGGAGGGGGGCGACCTACGAGCAGTACTTC
>.|TRBV4-3|TRBJ2-5|few
CASSQGYRIQETQYF
TGCGCCAGCAGCCAAGGTTACAGGATCCAAGAGACCCAGTACTTC
>TRBD1|TRBV19|TRBJ2-1|.
CASSIERTGYNEQFF
TGTGCCAGTAGTATAGAAAGGACAGGGTACAATGAGCAGTTCTTC
>.|TRBV19|TRBJ1-3|few
CASGFGASGNTIYF
TGTGCCAGTGGCTTCGGGGCTTCTGGAAACACCATATATTTT
>.|TRBV15|TRBJ2-1|.
CATSRIGDEQFF
TGTGCCACCAGCAGAATCGGAGATGAGCAGTTCTTC
>TRBD1|TRBV7-3|TRBJ2-3|few
CASSPAGTGVDTQYF
TGTGCCAGCAGCCCGGCCGGGACAGGGGTAGATACGCAGTATTTT
>TRBD2|TRBV12-3/TRBV12-4|TRBJ2-3|.
CAVLVREGADTQYF
TGTGCCGTCCTAGTTCGGGAGGGAGCGGATACGCAGTATTTT
>TRBD2|TRBV18|TRBJ2-5|.
CASSPRISGGASETQYF
TGTGCCAGCTCACCACGAATTAGCGGGGGGGCCTCGGAGACCCAGTACTTC
>TRBD1|TRBV25-1|TRBJ2-5|.
CASGTGRTQYF
TGTGCCAGCGGGACAGGGAGGACCCAGTACTTC
>.|TRBV5-1|TRBJ2-1|.
CASSLDPGWGSYNEQFF
TGCGCCAGCAGCTTAGACCCCGGGTGGGGTTCCTACAATGAGCAGTTCTTC
>TRBD1|TRBV28|TRBJ2-3|few
CASSTTGKTDTQYF
TGTGCCAGCAGCACGACAGGGAAAACAGATACGCAGTATTTT
>.|TRBV20-1|TRBJ2-3|.
CSAGEYTDTQYF
TGCAGTGCTGGGGAGTATACAGATACGCAGTATTTT
>.|TRBV18|TRBJ2-1|.
CASSPGGASYNEQFF
TGTGCCAGCTCACCAGGGGGGGCCTCCTACAATGAGCAGTTCTTC
>.|TRBV28|TRBJ2-2|.
CASGPSGGGTGELFF
TGTGCCAGCGGTCCCTCTGGGGGTGGCACCGGGGAGCTGTTTTTT
>.|TRBV7-1|TRBJ2-7|.
CASSSVTEVTYEQYF
TGTGCCAGCAGCTCTGTGACGGAAGTTACCTACGAGCAGTACTTC
>.|TRBV3-1|TRBJ1-1|once
CASSHAGSPRNTEAFF
TGTGCCAGCAGCCACGCAGGATCACCGAGGAACACTGAAGCTTTCTTT
>.|TRBV21-1|TRBJ2-2|.
CASSTDITGELFF
TGTGCCAGCAGCACCGACATCACCGGGGAGCTGTTTTTT
>.|TRBV12-3/TRBV12-4|TRBJ1-3|few
CASRFLRTSGNTIYF
TGTGCCAGCAGGTTCCTGAGGACCTCTGGAAACACCATATATTTT
>TRBD2|TRBV4-3|TRBJ2-2|few
CASSQVATSGTGELFF
TGCGCCAGCAGCCAAGTGGCGACTAGCGGGACCGGGGAGCTGTTTTTT
>.|TRBV25-1|TRBJ1-5|.
CASSELGTGDNQPQHF
TGTGCCAGCAGTGAATTAGGAACAGGAGACAATCAGCCCCAGCATTTT
>TRBD1|TRBV3-1|TRBJ2-1|.
CASSQKAGQGAYNEQFF
TGTGCCAGCAGCCAAAAAGCGGGACAGGGGGCCTACAATGAGCAGTTCTTC
>.|TRBV21-1|TRBJ2-7|.
CASSQGPGAHYEQYF
TGTGCCAGCAGCCAAGGGCCAGGCGCCCACTACGAGCAGTACTTC
>.|TRBV20-1|TRBJ2-5|many
CSARERTREKYF
TGCAGTGCTAGAGAACGGACCAGGGAGAAGTACTTC
>.|TRBV28|TRBJ1-5|few
CASSPGHRYSNQPQHF
TGTGCCAGCAGTCCTGGACACCGCTATAGCAATCAGCCCCAGCATTTT